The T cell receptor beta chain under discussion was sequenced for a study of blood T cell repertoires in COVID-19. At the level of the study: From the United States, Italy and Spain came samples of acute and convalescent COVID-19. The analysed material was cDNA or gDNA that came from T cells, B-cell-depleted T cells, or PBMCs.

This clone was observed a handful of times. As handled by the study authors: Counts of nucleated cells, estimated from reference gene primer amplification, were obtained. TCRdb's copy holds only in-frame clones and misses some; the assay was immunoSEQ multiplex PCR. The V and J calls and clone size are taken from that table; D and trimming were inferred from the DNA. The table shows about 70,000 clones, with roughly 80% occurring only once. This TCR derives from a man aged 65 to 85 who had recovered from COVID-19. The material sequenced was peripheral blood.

The DNA for the CDR3 is TGTGCCAGCAGCTTTTTTCAGGGTAGGTCCCATCAGCCCCAGCATTTT. Its protein product is CASSFFQGRSHQPQHF. The V and J genes are TRBV13 and TRBJ1-5, with D perhaps TRBD1 (5 bases). This CDR3 spans 16 amino acids. In germline, CDR1 is PRHDT, CDR2 FYEKMQ (reference sequence). V lost 3 bases to trimming and J lost 5 bases, with 17 bases between them.